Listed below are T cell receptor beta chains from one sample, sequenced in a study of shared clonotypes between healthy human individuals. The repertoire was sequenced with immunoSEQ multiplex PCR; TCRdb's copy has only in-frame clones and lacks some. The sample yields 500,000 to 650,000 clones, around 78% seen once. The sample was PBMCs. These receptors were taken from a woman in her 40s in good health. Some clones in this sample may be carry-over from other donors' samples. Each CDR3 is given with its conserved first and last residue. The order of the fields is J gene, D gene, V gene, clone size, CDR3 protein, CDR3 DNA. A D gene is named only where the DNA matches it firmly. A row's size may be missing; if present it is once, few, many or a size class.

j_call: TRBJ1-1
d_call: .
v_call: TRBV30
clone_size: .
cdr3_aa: CAWSVRRGNTEAFF
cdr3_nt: TGTGCCTGGAGTGTACGAAGAGGGAACACTGAAGCTTTCTTT

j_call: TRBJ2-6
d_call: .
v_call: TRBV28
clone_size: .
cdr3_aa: CASSRTVPSGANVLTF
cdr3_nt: TGTGCCAGCAGCCGGACAGTCCCCTCTGGGGCCAACGTCCTGACTTTC

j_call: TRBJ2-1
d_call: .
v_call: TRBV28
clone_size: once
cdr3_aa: CASSPPVGVISYNEQFF
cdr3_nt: TGTGCCAGCAGTCCTCCTGTGGGAGTAATTTCCTACAATGAGCAGTTCTTC

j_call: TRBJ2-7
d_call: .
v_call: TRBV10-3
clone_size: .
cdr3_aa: CATGPRNYEQYF
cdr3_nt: TGTGCCACCGGGCCGCGCAACTACGAGCAGTACTTC

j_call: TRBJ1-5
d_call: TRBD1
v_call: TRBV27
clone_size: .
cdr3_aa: CASAQGVGGNQPQHF
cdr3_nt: TGTGCCAGTGCGCAGGGGGTTGGGGGCAATCAGCCCCAGCATTTT

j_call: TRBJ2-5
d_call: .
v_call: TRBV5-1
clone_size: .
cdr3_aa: CASSLSSRDQETQYF
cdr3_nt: TGCGCCAGCAGCTTAAGCAGTAGGGATCAAGAGACCCAGTACTTC

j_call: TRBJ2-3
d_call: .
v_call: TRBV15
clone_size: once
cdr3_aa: CATSRDMRRGHTDTQYF
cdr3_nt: TGTGCCACCAGCAGAGATATGAGGCGGGGGCACACAGATACGCAGTATTTT

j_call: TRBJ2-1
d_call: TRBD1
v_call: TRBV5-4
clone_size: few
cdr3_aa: CASSDRDSLYNEQFF
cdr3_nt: TGTGCCAGCAGCGATCGGGACAGCCTCTACAATGAGCAGTTCTTC

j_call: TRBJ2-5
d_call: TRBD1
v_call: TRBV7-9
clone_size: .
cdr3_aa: CASSFTGVWETQYF
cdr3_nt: TGTGCCAGCAGCTTCACAGGGGTCTGGGAGACCCAGTACTTC

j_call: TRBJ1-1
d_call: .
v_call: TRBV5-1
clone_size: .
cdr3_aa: CASSFGGQADTEAFF
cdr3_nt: TGCGCCAGCAGCTTCGGAGGGCAGGCGGACACTGAAGCTTTCTTT

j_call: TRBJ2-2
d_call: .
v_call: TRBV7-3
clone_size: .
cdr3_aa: CASSFSSSGELFF
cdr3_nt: TGTGCCAGCAGCTTCTCCTCCTCCGGGGAGCTGTTTTTT

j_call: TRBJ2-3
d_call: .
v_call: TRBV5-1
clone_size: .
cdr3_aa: CASSDSTGTPWGDTQYF
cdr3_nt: TGCGCCAGCAGCGACTCAACCGGGACCCCCTGGGGAGATACGCAGTATTTT

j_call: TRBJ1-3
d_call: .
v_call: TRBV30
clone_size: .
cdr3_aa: CAWSRDVGNTIYF
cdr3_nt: TGTGCCTGGAGCCGTGACGTCGGAAACACCATATATTTT

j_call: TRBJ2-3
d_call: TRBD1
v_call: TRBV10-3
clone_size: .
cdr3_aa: CAISGDRGIDTQYF
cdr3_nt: TGTGCCATCAGTGGGGACAGGGGCATAGATACGCAGTATTTT

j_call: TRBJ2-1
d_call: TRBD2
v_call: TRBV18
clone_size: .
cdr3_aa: CASSTKGTSGTSYNEQFF
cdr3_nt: TGTGCCAGCTCAACCAAAGGGACTAGCGGGACTTCCTACAATGAGCAGTTCTTC

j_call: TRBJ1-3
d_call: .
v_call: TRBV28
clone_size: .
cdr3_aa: CASRGFGNTIYF
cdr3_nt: TGTGCCAGCAGGGGTTTTGGAAACACCATATATTTT

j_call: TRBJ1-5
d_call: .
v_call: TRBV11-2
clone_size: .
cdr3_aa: CASSLDDEGQPQHF
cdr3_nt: TGTGCCAGCAGCTTAGATGACGAGGGCCAGCCCCAGCATTTT